The entry that follows covers one T cell receptor (beta chain) sequence. Profiling relied on immunoSEQ multiplex PCR, and the TCRdb table lists in-frame clones only, not all of them. The profile shows 55,000 to 85,000 clones, more than 90% of them singletons. The junction had 1 base not matched to a gene; V was cut back by 2 bases and J by 2 bases. Germline V gene data show CDR1 as ENHRY and CDR2 as SYGVKD. There are 15 residues in the CDR3. This sample is drawn from a study of T cell changes during pregnancy in multiple sclerosis. The material was peripheral blood, obtained in the second trimester of pregnancy. The TCR originated in a female donor with multiple sclerosis, enrolled in a pregnancy study. The J gene is TRBJ2-2, the V gene TRBV10-3; TRBD2 matches at 8 bases. The CDR3 loop reads CAISEVAGNTGELFF. The CDR3 DNA is TGTGCCATCAGTGAGGTAGCGGGAAACACCGGGGAGCTGTTTTTT.